The 23 T cell receptor beta chains below all came from one sample that was sequenced in a study of shared clonotypes between healthy human individuals. Sequencing was performed with immunoSEQ multiplex PCR; in TCRdb, only in-frame clones are kept and a portion is missing. The sample shows fewer than 200,000 clones, roughly 93% of them seen only once. Sequencing was done on a sample of naive CD4+ T cells sorted from blood. Subset described: CD45RA+ positively selected. These receptors all stem from a woman between 25 and 40 years old in good health.

The chain carries TRBV7-6 and TRBJ2-2; D is perhaps TRBD2 (7 bases). V lost 3 bases, J lost 6 bases, and 14 bases lay in between. The length of the CDR3 is 15 residues. CDR1 SGHVS and CDR2 FNYEAQ come from the germline V gene. The CDR3 DNA is TGTGCCAGCAGCTTGGGGGGGCCATTGGCCGGGGAGCTGTTTTTT. As protein: CASSLGGPLAGELFF. The entire variable domain, with the rest obtained from reference TRBV7-6 and TRBJ2-2, is as follows: GAGVSQSPRYKVTKRGQDVALRCDPISGHVSLYWYRQALGQGPEFLTYFNYEAQQDKSGLPNDRFSAERPEGSISTLTIQRTEQRDSAMYRCASSLGGPLAGELFFGEGSRLTVL.

The chain recombines TRBV28 with TRBJ2-1; D is uncertain. The CDR3 covers 14 residues. CDR1 and CDR2 (germline): MDHEN, SYDVKM. Trimming stripped 1 base from V and 4 bases from J, with 8 bases between. As DNA, the CDR3 is TGTGCCAGCAGTTTATATACACCTTACAATGAGCAGTTCTTC. This gives the protein CASSLYTPYNEQFF.

The rearrangement joins TRBV19 to TRBJ1-2; D is ambiguous. V was cut by 6 bases and J by 7 bases, with 15 bases left in between. Per the germline V gene, CDR1 is LNHDA and CDR2 is SQIVND (reference sequence). This CDR3 has 13 residues. The CDR3 region is CASSAGLEGGYTF. In nucleotides, the CDR3 is TGTGCCAGTAGCGCCGGCCTTGAGGGTGGCTACACCTTC.

The chain joins TRBV10-3 to TRBJ1-5; 9 bases line up with TRBD1. This CDR3 region has 15 residues. In germline, CDR1 is ENHRY, CDR2 SYGVKD. The junction had 4 bases not matched to a gene; V was cut back by 0 bases and J by 7 bases. CDR3 in DNA: TGTGCCATCAGTGAGTCGACAGGGGGTGGGCAGCCCCAGCATTTT. This sequence encodes CAISESTGGGQPQHF.

V and J are TRBV5-4 and TRBJ2-5, with a weak D call TRBD2 (7 bases). Germline lookup yields CDR1 SGHNT and CDR2 YYREEE (reference sequence). The CDR3 is 15 amino acids. Trimming pared 4 bases from V and 11 bases from J, leaving 24 bases between. Here the CDR3 reads CASSLTGAGVGEQYF. CDR3 in DNA: TGTGCCAGCAGCCTTACGGGGGCGGGAGTCGGTGAGCAGTACTTC.

This clone has just one count. The chain joins TRBV7-9 to TRBJ1-1; no firm D call. V was trimmed by 5 bases and J by 0 bases, leaving 10 bases between them. This CDR3 spans 14 amino acids. Germline V lookup: CDR1 SEHNR, CDR2 FQNEAQ (reference sequence). CDR3 protein: CASSPGRVNTEAFF. CDR3 nucleotide sequence: TGTGCCAGCAGCCCGGGGAGGGTGAACACTGAAGCTTTCTTT.

The CDR3 protein is CASGEGAGVNEQFF. For the CDR3, the DNA is TGTGCCAGTGGAGAGGGAGCGGGAGTCAATGAGCAGTTCTTC. This chain links TRBV19 with TRBJ2-1, with 8 bases identical to TRBD2. The CDR3 sequence is 14 residues long. Trimming at V came to 8 bases and at J to 6 bases, leaving 9 bases not matched to a gene. The germline V gene encodes CDR1 LNHDA and CDR2 SQIVND (reference sequence).

This chain links TRBV28 with TRBJ1-1; possibly TRBD1 for D (5 bases). This CDR3 spans 15 amino acids. The V gene's germline CDR1 is MDHEN and CDR2 SYDVKM. V lost 7 bases, J lost 1 base, and 16 bases lay in between. The CDR3 nucleotides read TGTGCCAGCAATACACACCGGGACGGGAACACTGAAGCTTTCTTT. Residues: CASNTHRDGNTEAFF.

The chain combines TRBV5-1 with TRBJ2-7; no clear D gene. The CDR3 has 13 residues. Germline assignment: CDR1 SGHRS and CDR2 YFSETQ. Trimming cost V 4 bases and J 0 bases, with 8 bases left between them. Here the CDR3 DNA reads TGCGCCAGCAGCCCGCCTAGCTCCTACGAGCAGTACTTC. This translates into CASSPPSSYEQYF.

This chain links TRBV6-5 with TRBJ1-1; D is possibly TRBD1 (5 bases). V lost 6 bases and J 5 bases, leaving 13 bases between the germline ends. Germline V lookup: CDR1 MNHEY, CDR2 SVGAGI. This CDR3 is built from 13 residues. This CDR3 is CASSLQGGTEAFF. DNA of the CDR3: TGTGCCAGCAGCCTCCAGGGTGGAACTGAAGCTTTCTTT.

The chain has TRBV27 and TRBJ2-2; D remains unclear. The CDR3 loop spans 12 amino acids. Germline-derived CDR1 and CDR2 are MNHEY and SMNVEV (reference sequence). With 6 bases removed from V and 1 base from J, the gap between germline ends came to 3 bases. As DNA, the CDR3 is TGTGCCAGCAGCGGGAACACCGGGGAGCTGTTTTTT. It specifies CASSGNTGELFF.

The chain joins TRBV5-1 to TRBJ2-2, with D perhaps matching TRBD1 (6 bases). Trimming left V 4 bases short and J 0 bases short, with 7 bases between. Germline V gene lookup returns CDR1 SGHRS and CDR2 YFSETQ. The length of the CDR3 is 14 residues. The CDR3 DNA reads TGCGCCAGCAGCCGGACAGCGAACACCGGGGAGCTGTTTTTT. Translated, it gives CASSRTANTGELFF.

The rearrangement links TRBV6-1 to TRBJ1-5; possible D gene TRBD1, 6 bases. This CDR3 has 15 residues. Trimming stripped 7 bases from V and 1 base from J, with 14 bases between. The V gene's germline CDR1 is MNHNS and CDR2 SASEGT. The CDR3 here is CASTIRGLSNQPQHF. The DNA for the CDR3 is TGTGCCAGCACCATCAGGGGATTGAGCAATCAGCCCCAGCATTTT.

This chain connects TRBV6-1 to TRBJ2-7; 8 bases map to TRBD1. CDR1 and CDR2 from the germline V gene are MNHNS and SASEGT. The V and J ends lost 7 bases and 0 bases, in that order; junction bases with no gene match: 5. The CDR3 has 14 amino acids. The CDR3 region is CASKGQESSYEQYF. Here the CDR3 DNA reads TGTGCCAGCAAGGGACAGGAGTCCTCCTACGAGCAGTACTTC.

The gene calls are TRBV28 and TRBJ2-7, with 8 bases matching TRBD1. Germline values: CDR1 MDHEN, CDR2 SYDVKM. The V segment lost 3 bases and the J segment 2 bases; nucleotides outside the gene matches: 15. The CDR3 extends over 18 amino acids. This chain's CDR3 is CASSFVVDLGQVAYEQYF. The CDR3 DNA reads TGTGCCAGCAGTTTTGTGGTTGATCTGGGACAGGTTGCCTACGAGCAGTACTTC.

This chain joins TRBV5-6 and TRBJ1-2; D is ambiguous. V was pared by 6 bases and J by 0 bases, with 9 bases between. This CDR3 region has 13 residues. Germline V CDR1 and CDR2: SGHDT, YYEEEE. This CDR3 is CASTPGTNYGYTF. Written as DNA, the CDR3 is TGTGCCAGCACCCCCGGGACTAACTATGGCTACACCTTC.

This rearrangement joins TRBV11-3 to TRBJ2-1, with D tentatively TRBD2 (5 bases). The CDR3 runs 12 residues. The V end was cut by 5 bases, the J end by 7 bases, with 9 bases between. Germline lookup yields CDR1 SGHNT and CDR2 YENEEA. CDR3 protein: CASSDSANEQFF. DNA of the CDR3: TGTGCCAGCAGCGATAGCGCTAATGAGCAGTTCTTC.

This rearrangement joins TRBV19 to TRBJ1-4; D may be TRBD1 (5 bases). The germline V and J ends were trimmed by 7 bases and 0 bases, with 9 bases remaining between them. The CDR3 is 14 residues long. Germline V gives CDR1 LNHDA, CDR2 SQIVND (reference sequence). The DNA of the CDR3 is TGTGCCAGTAATACAGGTTCAACTAATGAAAAACTGTTTTTT. It translates to CASNTGSTNEKLFF.

This sequence joins TRBV5-6 and TRBJ2-3; maybe TRBD1 (5 bases). Per the germline V gene, CDR1 is SGHDT and CDR2 is YYEEEE. The CDR3 has 13 amino acids. V lost 0 bases to trimming and J lost 7 bases, with 9 bases between them. CDR3 DNA sequence: TGTGCCAGCAGCTTGGCACCAGGGTATACGCAGTATTTT. Protein product: CASSLAPGYTQYF.

The gene calls are TRBV19 and TRBJ2-7, with 10 bases that match TRBD2. The germline V gene encodes CDR1 LNHDA and CDR2 SQIVND (reference sequence). This CDR3 region has 15 residues. Unmatched junction bases numbered 3, after V lost 4 bases and J lost 0 bases. The CDR3 DNA sequence: TGTGCCAGTAGTACGGGACTAGCGCCCTCCTACGAGCAGTACTTC. Amino acid sequence: CASSTGLAPSYEQYF.

The chain carries TRBV5-1 and TRBJ2-5; 13 bases are shared with TRBD2. TRBJ2-7 explains the end of the DNA better; the J call may be wrong. Germline loops: CDR1 SGHRS, CDR2 YFSETQ. The CDR3 is 16 residues long. CDR3 nucleotides: TGCGCCAGCAGCAGGATAGGACTAGCGGGAGACTACGAGCAGTACTTC. As protein: CASSRIGLAGDYEQYF.

The chain carries TRBV6-5 and TRBJ2-3; 8 positions match TRBD2. The CDR3 consists of 15 residues. Trimming cost V 6 bases and J 1 base; bases outside gene matches: 6. CDR1 and CDR2 (germline): MNHEY, SVGAGI. This chain's CDR3 is CASSRPGLGTDTQYF. The CDR3, as DNA: TGTGCCAGCAGCCGACCGGGACTAGGCACAGATACGCAGTATTTT.

The chain employs TRBV6-1 and TRBJ2-7, with 8 bases lining up with TRBD1. Germline-derived CDR1 and CDR2 are MNHNS and SASEGT. The junction had 9 bases not matched to a gene; V was cut back by 6 bases and J by 5 bases. The CDR3 is 14 residues long. DNA of the CDR3: TGTGCCAGCAGAGTGGTGCAGGGGGCGGACGAGCAGTACTTC. Translating gives CASRVVQGADEQYF.